The 30 T cell receptor beta chains below all came from one sample that was sequenced in a study of T cells in narcolepsy listed by TCRdb under 2018. Library preparation was by the immunoSEQ multiplex PCR assay. The table comes from immuneACCESS by way of TCRdb, which keeps in-frame sequences with V and J called. Part of the clones is missing from these tables; in studies checked, under half for an unresolved V gene and the rest for unknown reasons. The sample table lists over 25,000 clones, 79% of them with a count of one. Together, the top ten hold 6.6% of the sample. The sample was memory (CD45RA-) CD4+ T cells from blood. The cell subset or site label for this specimen denotes: memory T cells sorted ex vivo from peripheral blood. Every receptor here comes from a human donor in good health.

This clone was found a few times. The chain links TRBV11-3 to TRBJ2-1; D not resolved. Looked up from germline, CDR1 is SGHNT and CDR2 is YENEEA. V was clipped by 5 bases and J by 0 bases, with 8 bases between them. CDR3 length: 14 residues. The CDR3 is CASSDGFSYNEQFF. In DNA form, the CDR3 reads TGTGCCAGCAGCGACGGTTTCTCCTACAATGAGCAGTTCTTC.

This clone was detected only a few times. J is TRBJ1-3 and V is TRBV7-7; D is unresolved. Trimming stripped 5 bases from V and 4 bases from J, with 6 bases between. CDR3 size: 12 residues. The germline gives CDR1 SSHAT, CDR2 FNYEAQ (reference sequence). The CDR3 reads CASSPGGNTIYF. The CDR3 coding sequence is TGTGCCAGCAGCCCCGGAGGAAACACCATATATTTT.

The chain has TRBV4-1 and TRBJ2-7, with 14 bases aligning to TRBD2. The trim removed 4 bases at V and 3 bases at J, leaving 11 bases unmatched. This CDR3 region has 18 residues. The germline V gene encodes CDR1 MGHRA and CDR2 YSYEKL. In nucleotides, the CDR3 is TGCGCCAGCAGCCCAACAACTGTGGGACTAGCGGGGGTCTACGAGCAGTACTTC. This codes for CASSPTTVGLAGVYEQYF.

This sequence joins TRBV21-1 and TRBJ2-1; the table's D call, TRBD2, has no DNA check behind it. TRBV21-1 is a documented pseudogene. CDR3 length equals 18 residues. In DNA form, the CDR3 reads TGTGCCAGCAGCAAAGTGAGGAATTGGGGAGTAAAGTACAATGAGCAGTTCTTC. This codes for CASSKVRNWGVKYNEQFF.

This clone has only one observation. J is TRBJ1-3 and V is TRBV6-5, with a tentative D call TRBD1 (5 bases). Germline V gene sequence: CDR1 MNHEY, CDR2 SVGAGI. Trimming pared 7 bases from V and 4 bases from J, leaving 14 bases between. This CDR3 contains 14 residues. The CDR3 DNA sequence: TGTGCCAGCACTCCCCGCGGGGGGGGAAACACCATATATTTT. Translated: CASTPRGGGNTIYF.

The V call is TRBV7-8, the J call TRBJ2-6; D unresolved. V was clipped by 6 bases and J by 0 bases, with 12 bases between them. This CDR3 comprises 16 residues. The germline gives CDR1 SGHVS, CDR2 FQNEAQ. CDR3 loop: CASRGSSISGANVLTF. DNA of the CDR3: TGTGCCAGCAGAGGTTCTTCAATCTCTGGGGCCAACGTCCTGACTTTC.

V usage is TRBV7-3 and J usage is TRBJ2-6; possibly TRBD2 for D (5 bases). Deletions cut 6 bases from V and 0 bases from J, with 12 bases between. CDR3 length: 16 residues. CDR1 is SGHTA and CDR2 is FQGTGA in the germline V gene. DNA for the CDR3: TGTGCCAGCAGTTATCTCGGGGTCTCTGGGGCCAACGTCCTGACTTTC. Amino acid sequence: CASSYLGVSGANVLTF.

The chain combines TRBV6-6 with TRBJ2-5; 8 positions agree with TRBD2. CDR3 length equals 12 residues. V lost 8 bases, J lost 4 bases, and 3 bases stayed unmatched. CDR1 MNHNY and CDR2 SVGAGI come from the germline V gene (reference sequence). The CDR3 DNA reads TGTGCCAGCTGGCTAGCGGGAGAGACCCAGTACTTC. The encoded protein is CASWLAGETQYF.

V gene TRBV2 combines with J gene TRBJ2-3; D is uncertain. The germline V and J ends were trimmed by 6 bases and 2 bases, with 15 bases remaining between them. The CDR3 runs 15 residues. Germline V CDR1 and CDR2: SNHLY, FYNNEI. The chain's CDR3 is CASRIQNILTDTQYF. CDR3 nucleotides: TGTGCCAGCAGGATACAGAACATTCTCACAGATACGCAGTATTTT.

The V and J genes are TRBV4-1 and TRBJ2-4; 13 bases align to TRBD2. V dropped 0 bases and J dropped 6; count of bases not matched to a gene: 5. Per the germline V gene, CDR1 is MGHRA and CDR2 is YSYEKL. The length of the CDR3 is 17 residues. CDR3 amino acids: CASSQEGTSGVGNIQYF. The CDR3 coding sequence is TGCGCCAGCAGCCAAGAGGGGACTAGCGGGGTGGGAAACATTCAGTACTTC.

This clone was found a few times. The gene calls are TRBV15 and TRBJ2-3; no clear D gene. CDR3 size: 13 residues. Germline V lookup: CDR1 LNHNV, CDR2 YYDKDF (reference sequence). Trimming shortened V by 0 bases and J by 8 bases, and 9 bases separated the two germline ends. Here the CDR3 reads CATSRDTSGTQYF. CDR3 coding DNA: TGTGCCACCAGCAGAGATACTTCCGGTACGCAGTATTTT.

The J gene is TRBJ1-6, the V gene TRBV9; D unresolved. Trimming took off 1 base at V and 5 bases at J, with 7 bases between the two ends. The CDR3 has 14 residues. CDR1 is SGDLS, CDR2 YYNGEE, per germline. This chain's CDR3 is CASSVRQDNSPLHF. In DNA form, the CDR3 reads TGTGCCAGCAGCGTACGGCAAGATAATTCACCCCTCCACTTT.

The V gene is TRBV4-1, the J gene TRBJ2-4; D remains ambiguous. This CDR3 has 15 residues. Germline CDR1 is MGHRA and CDR2 is YSYEKL. Trimming removed 1 base from V and 2 bases from J, with 9 bases in between. The CDR3 DNA reads TGCGCCAGCAGCCAAGCCCGCGGCCCCAAAAACATTCAGTACTTC. This sequence encodes CASSQARGPKNIQYF.

This chain joins TRBV6-5 and TRBJ1-1; D gene ambiguous. The germline V and J ends were trimmed by 2 bases and 0 bases, with 13 bases remaining between them. The CDR3 has 16 residues. Germline V gene sequence: CDR1 MNHEY, CDR2 SVGAGI. This CDR3 is CASSYRTDKMNTEAFF. The CDR3 DNA sequence: TGTGCCAGCAGTTACAGGACGGATAAAATGAACACTGAAGCTTTCTTT.

The chain recombines TRBV19 with TRBJ2-7; D may be TRBD2 (5 bases). Germline loops: CDR1 LNHDA, CDR2 SQIVND (reference sequence). With 8 bases removed from V and 4 bases from J, the gap between germline ends came to 9 bases. CDR3 length: 11 amino acids. The CDR3 DNA follows: TGTGCCAGTGGAGGACGGTACGAGCAGTACTTC. Translated, it gives CASGGRYEQYF.

The chain uses TRBV7-9 and TRBJ1-2; no reliable D call. In germline, CDR1 is SEHNR, CDR2 FQNEAQ (reference sequence). This CDR3 has 12 amino acids. The germline V and J ends were trimmed by 1 base and 8 bases, with 8 bases remaining between them. The CDR3 sequence: CASSLVQSGYTF. As DNA, the CDR3 is TGTGCCAGCAGCTTAGTTCAGAGCGGCTACACCTTC.

V and J are TRBV19 and TRBJ1-1; D is undetermined. Germline V CDR1 and CDR2: LNHDA, SQIVND (reference sequence). The CDR3 sequence is 13 residues long. V dropped 7 bases and J dropped 3 bases, with 12 bases sitting between them. This CDR3 reads CASMKEGYTEAFF. The CDR3 nucleotides read TGTGCCAGTATGAAGGAAGGGTACACTGAAGCTTTCTTT.

As to this clone: Distinct nucleotide sequences in the sample also encode this CDR3. The rearrangement joins TRBV9 to TRBJ2-2; TRBD2 aligns across 13 bases. Trimming removed 4 bases from V and 7 bases from J; junction bases left unmatched: 4. The CDR3 runs to 15 residues. The V gene's germline CDR1 is SGDLS and CDR2 YYNGEE. The CDR3 is CASSTTSGGHGELFF. CDR3 DNA sequence: TGTGCCAGCAGCACGACTAGCGGGGGGCACGGGGAGCTGTTTTTT.

The CDR3 coding sequence is TGTGCCAGCAGCCGGGACATTCAATCTGGAAACACCATATATTTT. Translated: CASSRDIQSGNTIYF. V and J are TRBV7-2 and TRBJ1-3, with D possibly matching TRBD1 (6 bases). The germline CDR1 and CDR2 sequences are SGHTA and FQGNSA. The CDR3 runs 15 residues. The V end lost 5 bases, the J end lost 1 base, and 12 bases lay between the germline ends.

The chain employs TRBV21-1 and TRBJ1-2. TRBV21-1 is a known pseudogene. This CDR3 contains 18 residues. CDR3 region: CASSKGWPTIAPSYGYTF. The CDR3 nucleotides are TGTGCCAGCAGCAAAGGGTGGCCTACAATTGCTCCGAGCTATGGCTACACCTTC.

This clone rates as medium-sized (0.01 to 0.1%). V and J are TRBV10-3 and TRBJ1-3; TRBD1 is a possible D gene (5 bases). CDR3 size: 14 residues. Trimming removed 8 bases at V and 7 bases at J, with 18 bases between. Germline CDR1 ENHRY, CDR2 SYGVKD. CDR3 nucleotide sequence: TGTGCCATCGGGGCGTCGGGAGCAAGGAACACCATATATTTT. This encodes CAIGASGARNTIYF.

The chain combines TRBV18 with TRBJ2-7; D is possibly TRBD1 or TRBD2 (5 bases each). The germline V and J ends were trimmed by 3 bases and 5 bases, with 20 bases remaining between them. The CDR3 is 16 amino acids. Germline loops: CDR1 KGHSH, CDR2 LQKENI. This chain's CDR3 is CASSPLRAGGGDEQYF. The CDR3 DNA reads TGTGCCAGCTCACCTCTCCGGGCGGGTGGGGGAGACGAGCAGTACTTC.

In its sample, this clone was seen once. The V gene is TRBV30, the J gene TRBJ2-2; 10 bases map to TRBD2. V lost 3 bases, J lost 6 bases, and 19 bases stayed unmatched. The CDR3 runs to 19 residues. Germline V gives CDR1 GTSNPN, CDR2 SVGIG (reference sequence). The CDR3 DNA is TGTGCCTGGAGCGACGGTAGCGGGGGGAATTACTATCGGCCCGGGGAGCTGTTTTTT. Translation: CAWSDGSGGNYYRPGELFF.

V is TRBV6-1 and J is TRBJ1-5, with 8 bases lining up with TRBD1. V dropped 6 bases and J dropped 7; count of bases not matched to a gene: 11. Per germline, CDR1 MNHNS and CDR2 SASEGT. The CDR3 runs 15 residues. The CDR3 DNA reads TGTGCCAGCAGCCCCGGGACAGGAGCTCGACAGCCCCAGCATTTT. Residues: CASSPGTGARQPQHF.

The rearrangement uses TRBV19 and TRBJ1-5; D remains ambiguous. V was shortened by 3 bases and J by 5 bases, with 11 bases between the two germline ends. The CDR3 has 14 residues. Germline CDR1 LNHDA, CDR2 SQIVND (reference sequence). The CDR3 DNA follows: TGTGCCAGTAGTATTACGGGGAGGTATCAGCCCCAGCATTTT. It yields the protein CASSITGRYQPQHF.

This clone was recorded once. V gene TRBV5-1 combines with J gene TRBJ2-7, with 8 bases matching TRBD1. CDR3 length equals 16 residues. V was clipped by 4 bases and J by 5 bases; unmatched bases: 14. The germline V gene encodes CDR1 SGHRS and CDR2 YFSETQ. The CDR3 loop is CASSPYWTGSWNEQYF. The DNA of the CDR3 is TGCGCCAGCAGCCCCTACTGGACAGGGTCGTGGAACGAGCAGTACTTC.

The V and J genes are TRBV4-3 and TRBJ2-7; TRBD2 aligns across 9 bases. The germline CDR1 and CDR2 sequences are LGHNA and YSLEER. The CDR3 covers 16 residues. Unmatched junction bases numbered 12, after V lost 2 bases and J lost 7 bases. The CDR3 region is CASSQRSGGRADEQYF. The CDR3 DNA reads as TGCGCCAGCAGCCAACGGAGCGGCGGGAGGGCCGATGAGCAGTACTTC.

The gene calls are TRBV5-1 and TRBJ1-5, with a tentative D call TRBD1 (5 bases). CDR1 and CDR2 (germline): SGHRS, YFSETQ. The CDR3 contains 16 residues. The V and J ends lost 1 base and 0 bases respectively, with 11 bases between them. The CDR3 spells CASSLIVGASNQPQHF. The CDR3 region has the DNA TGCGCCAGCAGCTTGATTGTAGGGGCTAGCAATCAGCCCCAGCATTTT.

This chain links TRBV9 with TRBJ2-2, with a tentative D call TRBD1 (6 bases). This CDR3 comprises 16 residues. The germline gives CDR1 SGDLS, CDR2 YYNGEE. The ends were cut back, 4 bases at V and 0 bases at J, with 13 bases in the middle. The CDR3 nucleotides read TGTGCCAGCAGCCCACCGGGGACAACGAACACCGGGGAGCTGTTTTTT. Translated: CASSPPGTTNTGELFF.

This clone was seen a handful of times. Its ends do not fully match the called genes, so a read error is possible. J is TRBJ2-5 and V is TRBV5-4; maybe TRBD2 (6 bases). CDR3 length equals 15 residues. Germline CDR1 and CDR2: SGHNT and YYREEE (reference sequence). The CDR3 DNA sequence: TGCGCCAGCAGCCAAGGCCGGGGGTGGCAAGAGACCCAGTACTTC. Protein product: CASSQGRGWQETQYF.